The 21 T cell receptor beta chains presented below share a single source sample, sequenced in a study of human T cells and chemical hapten exposure. It was from unfractionated whole blood that total RNA was extracted. From the 5' RACE reads, TCRdb called clonotypes with MiXCR, one entry per CDR3 protein. The table lists tens of thousands of distinct CDR3 sequences, 15% to 20% of them singletons. The source of these receptors is a female donor in good health.

This clonotype was found a few times. V is TRBV12-3 or TRBV12-4 and J is TRBJ2-5, with D possibly being TRBD2 (6 bases). Trimming took off 8 bases at V and 0 bases at J, with 13 bases between the two ends. The CDR3 is 14 residues long. CDR3 in amino acids: CASAPEGYQETQYF. In nucleotides, the CDR3 is TGTGCCAGCGCCCCGGAGGGTTACCAAGAGACCCAGTACTTC.

There are a few counts of this clonotype. V usage is TRBV7-8 and J usage is TRBJ1-4; TRBD1 might be the D (5 bases). V lost 8 bases to trimming and J lost 7 bases, with 14 bases between them. Germline V gene lookup returns CDR1 SGHVS and CDR2 FQNEAQ. The CDR3 has 13 residues. CDR3 region: CASGPGRGEKLFF. The CDR3 nucleotides read TGTGCCAGCGGGCCAGGGAGAGGTGAAAAACTGTTTTTT.

This clonotype was seen a few times. The genes are TRBV6-2 or TRBV6-3 and TRBJ1-1, with D hard to call. Trimming removed 7 bases at V and 3 bases at J, with 12 bases between. Germline V CDR1 and CDR2: MNHEY, SVGEGT. The CDR3 has 13 residues. The DNA of the CDR3 is TGTGCCAGCACTGGTATGCGGGACACTGAAGCTTTCTTT. This codes for CASTGMRDTEAFF.

This clonotype was observed a handful of times. The chain couples TRBV11-2 to TRBJ2-7; D may be TRBD2 (6 bases). The germline gives CDR1 SGHAT, CDR2 FQNNGV. V lost 1 base and J lost 2, with 21 bases in between. The CDR3 contains 18 residues. DNA for the CDR3: TGTGCCAGCAGCTTAGGACCCCCGACCGGGACTGAGACCTACGAGCAGTACTTC. Translation gives CASSLGPPTGTETYEQYF.

The sample holds a few counts of this clonotype. J is TRBJ2-3 and V is TRBV6-1; D gene uncertain. The CDR3 consists of 12 residues. Between the trimmed V and J ends, which lost 7 bases and 7 bases, there was a span of 12 bases. In germline, CDR1 is MNHNS, CDR2 SASEGT. For the CDR3, the DNA is TGTGCCAGCACCTCTTCTGGTAATACGCAGTATTTT. Its protein is CASTSSGNTQYF.

This clonotype was counted only a few times. The chain links TRBV3-1 to TRBJ2-1; D is possibly TRBD2 (5 bases). The V end lost 6 bases, the J end lost 9 bases, and 24 bases lay between the germline ends. The germline V gene encodes CDR1 LGHDT and CDR2 YNNKEL (reference sequence). The CDR3 totals 16 residues. The CDR3 DNA reads TGTGCCAGCAGAGATCTGCGGGCTAGAGGGAGAGGTGAGCAGTTCTTC. It is translated as CASRDLRARGRGEQFF.

This clonotype came up a few times. J is TRBJ1-2 and V is TRBV4-1, with 7 bases lining up with TRBD1. Germline CDR1 is MGHRA and CDR2 is YSYEKL. The junction had 8 bases not matched to a gene; V was cut back by 0 bases and J by 4 bases. The CDR3 consists of 16 residues. The CDR3 DNA reads as TGCGCCAGCAGCCAAGAGGGACAGACGATTTCCTATGGCTACACCTTC. Translation: CASSQEGQTISYGYTF.

This clonotype came up many times. V usage is TRBV28 and J usage is TRBJ2-7; D ambiguous. V was trimmed by 5 bases and J by 3 bases, leaving 5 bases between them. CDR3 size: 11 residues. Germline CDR1 is MDHEN and CDR2 is SYDVKM. The CDR3 protein is CASSLLYEQYF. The CDR3 DNA follows: TGTGCCAGCAGTCTCCTCTACGAGCAGTACTTC.

The chain is built from TRBV2 and TRBJ1-1; D uncertain. Trimming took 4 bases from V and 4 from J, leaving 13 bases between them. CDR1 is SNHLY and CDR2 is FYNNEI in the germline V gene. This CDR3 has 14 amino acids. The CDR3 is CASSGGTLGTEAFF. In DNA, the CDR3 is TGTGCCAGCAGTGGGGGAACCCTGGGCACTGAAGCTTTCTTT.

The rearrangement links TRBV12-3 or TRBV12-4 to TRBJ2-7; D uncertain. V gave up 7 bases and J gave up 2 bases, with 9 bases separating them. The CDR3 is made up of 12 amino acids. CDR3 in amino acids: CASTSAPYEQYF. The DNA of the CDR3 is TGTGCCAGCACGTCAGCCCCCTACGAGCAGTACTTC.

This clonotype appeared a few times. The chain links TRBV30 to TRBJ1-2, with D perhaps TRBD1 (5 bases). Germline-derived CDR1 and CDR2 are GTSNPN and SVGIG (reference sequence). V lost 4 bases and J 4 bases, leaving 22 bases between the germline ends. The CDR3 consists of 16 residues. CDR3 sequence reads: CAWTLAPGTPTYGYTF. Written as DNA, the CDR3 is TGTGCCTGGACCCTTGCTCCGGGGACCCCCACCTATGGCTACACCTTC.

This clonotype was seen repeatedly, ten times or more. This chain uses TRBV4-1 with TRBJ1-3; D gene uncertain. This CDR3 spans 12 amino acids. V lost 0 bases and J 4 bases, leaving 1 base between the germline ends. Germline V gene data show CDR1 as MGHRA and CDR2 as YSYEKL. The CDR3 loop is CASSQEGNTIYF. The CDR3 DNA reads as TGCGCCAGCAGCCAAGAGGGAAACACCATATATTTT.

This sequence joins TRBV29-1 and TRBJ2-3; 10 bases map to TRBD2. Germline loops: CDR1 SQVTM, CDR2 ANQGSEA. The CDR3 has 12 amino acids. V was pared by 4 bases and J by 8 bases, with 3 bases of the junction left unmatched. CDR3 DNA sequence: TGCAGCGTTGGGCCTAGCGGGAGTACGCAGTATTTT. Translating it yields CSVGPSGSTQYF.

This clonotype appeared a few times. The chain joins TRBV18 to TRBJ2-5; D possibly corresponds to TRBD1 (5 bases). V lost 3 bases to trimming and J lost 0 bases, with 5 bases between them. The CDR3 length is 13 residues. Germline V gives CDR1 KGHSH, CDR2 LQKENI. CDR3 nucleotides: TGTGCCAGCTCACCGGACAACCAAGAGACCCAGTACTTC. This codes for CASSPDNQETQYF. Variable domain in full (rest from reference TRBV18 and TRBJ2-5): NAGVMQNPRHLVRRRGQEARLRCSPMKGHSHVYWYRQLPEEGLKFMVYLQKENIIDESGMPKERFSAEFPKEGPSILRIQQVVRGDSAAYFCASSPDNQETQYFGPGTRLLVL.

The sample holds a few counts of this clonotype. The chain carries TRBV6-6 and TRBJ2-3; TRBD2 might be the D (6 bases). Trimming cost V 3 bases and J 1 base, with 14 bases left between them. The CDR3 totals 16 residues. The germline V gene has CDR1 MNHNY and CDR2 SVGAGI (reference sequence). The CDR3 here is CASSYGGSWGTDTQYF. CDR3 coding DNA: TGTGCCAGCAGTTATGGAGGGTCGTGGGGCACAGATACGCAGTATTTT.

The chain recombines TRBV5-1 with TRBJ2-3; D is tentatively TRBD1 or TRBD2 (5 bases each). The CDR3 is 17 amino acids. Germline V CDR1 and CDR2: SGHRS, YFSETQ. Trimming removed 0 bases at V and 0 bases at J, with 14 bases between. CDR3: CASSLEGTATSTDTQYF. The CDR3 DNA follows: TGCGCCAGCAGCTTGGAGGGGACCGCTACTAGCACAGATACGCAGTATTTT.

The table lists this clonotype with a few counts. The V gene is TRBV20-1, the J gene TRBJ2-7; 14 nucleotides align to TRBD2. CDR3 length: 15 amino acids. Unmatched junction bases numbered 9, after V lost 6 bases and J lost 5 bases. Germline values: CDR1 DFQATT, CDR2 SNEGSKA (reference sequence). CDR3 DNA sequence: TGCAGTGCGTCACCGGGACTAGCGGGAGCGGACGAGCAGTACTTC. Its protein is CSASPGLAGADEQYF.

The chain is built from TRBV30 and TRBJ1-1; D is unresolved. CDR1 is GTSNPN and CDR2 is SVGIG in the germline V gene (reference sequence). This CDR3 has 13 amino acids. V was cut by 4 bases and J by 0 bases, with 9 bases left in between. The DNA of the CDR3 is TGTGCCTGGACAGGACGGATGAACACTGAAGCTTTCTTT. Its protein product is CAWTGRMNTEAFF.

The J gene is TRBJ1-3, the V gene TRBV6-5; D gene uncertain. The germline CDR1 and CDR2 sequences are MNHEY and SVGAGI. The V gene lost 2 bases and the J gene lost 3 bases, with 14 bases spanning the gap. CDR3 length: 16 residues. In nucleotides, the CDR3 is TGTGCCAGCAGTTACCGCGCCGTGACGAGTGGAAACACCATATATTTT. It yields the protein CASSYRAVTSGNTIYF.

This clonotype showed up just a few times. The V gene is TRBV24-1, the J gene TRBJ2-2, with D perhaps being TRBD1 or TRBD2 (5 bases each). This CDR3 region has 17 residues. Between the trimmed V and J ends, which lost 2 bases and 7 bases, there was a span of 19 bases. The V gene's germline CDR1 is KGHDR and CDR2 SFDVKD. In DNA form, the CDR3 reads TGTGCCACCAGTGATTCAGCTGGGGGATATTTTGGCGGGGAGCTGTTTTTT. Translation gives CATSDSAGGYFGGELFF.

The chain uses TRBV5-1 and TRBJ2-3, with 9 bases aligning to TRBD2. The CDR3 loop spans 15 amino acids. V lost 4 bases and J lost 4; bases outside the gene matches: 7. Germline loops: CDR1 SGHRS, CDR2 YFSETQ. CDR3 coding DNA: TGCGCCAGCAGCCCGCTAGCGGGACGGGCAGATACGCAGTATTTT. Protein sequence: CASSPLAGRADTQYF.